What follows describes a single T cell receptor (beta chain). Its antigen remains unidentified. This specimen belongs to a study of graft-versus-host responses after intestinal transplantation. V shed 2 bases and J shed 2 bases, with 9 bases lying between them. CDR1 and CDR2 from the germline V gene are MNHNY and SVGAGI (reference sequence). The CDR3 contains 14 residues. Only in-frame clones appear in the TCRdb table, and some are missing; sequencing was by immunoSEQ multiplex PCR. The repertoire consists of 100,000 to 140,000 clones, with over 80% occurring once and the leading ten covering over 0.55%.

This clonotype was sampled from a human donor who was the organ donor for an intestinal transplant. V is TRBV6-6 and J is TRBJ2-5, with D maybe TRBD2 (6 bases). Sample: unstimulated CD4+ T cells sorted from spleen or lymph node cells, taken before transplant. CDR3 in amino acids: CASSYRAGQETQYF. The DNA of the CDR3 is TGTGCCAGCAGTTACCGGGCGGGACAAGAGACCCAGTACTTC.